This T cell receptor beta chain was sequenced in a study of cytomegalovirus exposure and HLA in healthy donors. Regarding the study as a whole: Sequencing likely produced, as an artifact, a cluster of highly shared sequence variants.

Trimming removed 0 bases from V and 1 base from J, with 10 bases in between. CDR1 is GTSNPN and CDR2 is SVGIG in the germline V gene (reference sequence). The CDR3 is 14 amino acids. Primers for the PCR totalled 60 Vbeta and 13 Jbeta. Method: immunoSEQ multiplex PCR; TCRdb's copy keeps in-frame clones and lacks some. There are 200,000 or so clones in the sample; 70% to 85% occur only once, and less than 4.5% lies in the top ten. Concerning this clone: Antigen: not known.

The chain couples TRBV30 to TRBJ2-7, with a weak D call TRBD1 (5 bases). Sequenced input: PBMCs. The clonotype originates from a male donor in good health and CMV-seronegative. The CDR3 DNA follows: TGTGCCTGGAGTGTTTCAGGGCTTTCCTACGAGCAGTACTTC. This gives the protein CAWSVSGLSYEQYF. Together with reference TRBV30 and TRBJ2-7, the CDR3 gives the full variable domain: SQTIHQWPATLVQPVGSPLSLECTVEGTSNPNLYWYRQAAGRGLQLLFYSVGIGQISSEVPQNLSASRPQDRQFILSSKKLLLSDSGFYLCAWSVSGLSYEQYFGPGTRLTVT.